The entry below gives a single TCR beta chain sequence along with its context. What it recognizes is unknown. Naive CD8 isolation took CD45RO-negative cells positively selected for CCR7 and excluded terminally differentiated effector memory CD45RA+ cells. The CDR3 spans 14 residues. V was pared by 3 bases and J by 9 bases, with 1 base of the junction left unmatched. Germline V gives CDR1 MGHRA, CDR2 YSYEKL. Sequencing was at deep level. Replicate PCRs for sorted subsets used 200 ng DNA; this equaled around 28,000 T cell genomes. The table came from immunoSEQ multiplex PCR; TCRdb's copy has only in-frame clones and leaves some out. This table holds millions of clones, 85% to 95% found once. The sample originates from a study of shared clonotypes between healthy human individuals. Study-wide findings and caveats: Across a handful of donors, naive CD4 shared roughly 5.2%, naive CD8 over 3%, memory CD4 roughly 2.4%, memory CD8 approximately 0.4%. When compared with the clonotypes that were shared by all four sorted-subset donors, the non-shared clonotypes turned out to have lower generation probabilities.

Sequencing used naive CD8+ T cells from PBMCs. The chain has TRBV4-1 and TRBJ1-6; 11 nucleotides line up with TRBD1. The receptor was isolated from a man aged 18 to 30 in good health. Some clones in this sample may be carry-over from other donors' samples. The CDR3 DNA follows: TGCGCCAGCAGCCACGGGACAGGGGGTTCACCCCTCCACTTT. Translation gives CASSHGTGGSPLHF.